This TCR beta chain emerged from a study of beta chain features in type 1 diabetes. At the level of the study: Patient and healthy donor groups were alike in age, gender and cell yields. Study observations and caveats: Moderate yet significant TCRB CDR3 shortening was seen in Type 1 diabetes patients in all four CD4+ subsets. Compared with healthy donors, patients appeared to share more similar naive, central memory and regulatory TCRB repertoires. PCR might favor shorter templates, equally in patients and controls.

Expressed TCRB transcripts were sequenced, since all the RNA that had been isolated was reverse transcribed. Some clones are missing from TCRdb's copy, which holds only in-frame ones; the method was immunoSEQ multiplex PCR. The sample contains 600,000 to 700,000 clones, 9.5% to 15% of which appear only once. The germline gives CDR1 KGHSH, CDR2 LQKENI. V lost 6 bases to trimming and J lost 6 bases, with 21 bases between them. This CDR3 spans 16 amino acids. Only a few counts were recorded for this clone. The antigen is unknown. The sequencing input was naive CD4+ T cells from blood. The chain uses TRBV18 and TRBJ1-5; D possibly corresponds to TRBD1 (5 bases). This TCR came from a man aged 25-45 years with type 1 diabetes. The CDR3 here is CASSPTGTGFRQPQHF. The CDR3 DNA reads TGTGCCAGCTCTCCGACCGGGACGGGATTTCGTCAGCCCCAGCATTTT.